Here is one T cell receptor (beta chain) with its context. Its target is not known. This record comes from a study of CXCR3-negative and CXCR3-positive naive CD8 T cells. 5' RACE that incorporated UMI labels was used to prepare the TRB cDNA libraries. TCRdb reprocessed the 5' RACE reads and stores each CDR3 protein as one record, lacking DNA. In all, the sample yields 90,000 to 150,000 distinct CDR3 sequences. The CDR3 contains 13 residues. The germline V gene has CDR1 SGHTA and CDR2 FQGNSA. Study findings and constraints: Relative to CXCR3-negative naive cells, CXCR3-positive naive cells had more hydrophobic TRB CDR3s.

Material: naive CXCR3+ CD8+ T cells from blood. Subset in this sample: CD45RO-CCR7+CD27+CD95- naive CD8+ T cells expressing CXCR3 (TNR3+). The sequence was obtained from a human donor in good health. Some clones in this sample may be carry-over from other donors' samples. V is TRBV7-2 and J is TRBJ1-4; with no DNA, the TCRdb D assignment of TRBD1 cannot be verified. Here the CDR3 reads CASEPDSGEKLFF.